This T cell receptor beta chain was observed in a study of blood T cell repertoires in COVID-19 (dated by TCRdb to 2018 to 2020). The study in broad terms: Collaborator samples came from the United States, Italy and Spain and covered acute and convalescent phases of COVID-19. Where available, HLA class I and class II types were obtained from metadata supplied by the sample provider rather than from assay-based typing. The prospective study material was composed of cDNA or gDNA derived from T cells, B-cell-depleted T cells, or PBMCs. A freely available public database, intended as a resource for researchers studying the immune response to SARS-CoV-2, is where the repertoires were released. Samples came from the ongoing ImmuneRACE study (first 160 participants) plus 1,254 subjects from 6 global collaborators. Nearly every sample came with metadata listing a de-identified subject ID, COVID-19 status, age in years and sex. Subjects who had been exposed to COVID-19, were actively infected with it, or had recovered from it provided the deeply sampled blood TCRbeta repertoires that made up the dataset.

Reading the germline V gene gives CDR1 SGHRS and CDR2 YFSETQ. Inclusive of the bounding cysteine and phenylalanine, the CDR3 is 15 residues long. Only the CDR3 DNA stays, 45 bases, in frame from base 1. A distance of 6 bases separates the germline ends of V and J, which lose 1 base and 1 base respectively. On the study overall, not on this receptor specifically: The amount of clinical and demographic metadata varied by source and participant and was provided uncurated.

Enrolling through a virtual design, the prospective study's participants ranged in age from roughly 18 to 100 years and lived across 24 United States geographic areas. Cohort assignment in the prospective study relied on participant-reported clinical history from a screening survey and a study questionnaire. For ImmuneRACE Cohort 3, a participant was defined as recovered based on two consecutive negative NP/OP PCR tests, clearance by a healthcare professional, or resolution of symptoms. Mobile phlebotomists in the prospective study collected whole blood, serum and a nasopharyngeal or oropharyngeal swab from every participant. Prospective study participants could optionally give additional blood draws and questionnaires over an approximately two-month period. Before DNA extraction, prospective study blood samples were shipped either frozen or at room temperature. Turning to this clone: Its antigen is not yet known. It has no much larger one-base neighbor in the sample; base qualities were not kept.

TCRbeta CDR3 regions were amplified from genomic DNA by means of the immunoSEQ Assay, a bias-controlled multiplex PCR. In the source study's methods: The number of nucleated cells in each sample was estimated from the amplification of reference gene primers within the assay. Sequence reads were collapsed and filtered to measure the absolute abundance of every unique TCRbeta CDR3 rearrangement. For each sample, productive Simpson clonality was calculated as the square root of Simpson's diversity index across productive rearrangements. TCRdb provides this immuneACCESS table in a form limited to in-frame rearrangements. Some clones are lacking; in checked studies, under half of them reflect an unresolved V gene, and why the rest are absent is not known. V, J and clone size reflect that table, while D and trimming were determined from the DNA. The sample profile shows approximately 300,000 clones; just under 90% of them were found once. Of the sample, roughly a tenth is held by the ten largest clones.

The chain is encoded by TRBV5-1 joined to TRBJ2-6, with the D gene not confidently named. Material for sequencing was PBMCs or T cells enriched from blood (not recorded which). The clonotype was recovered from a woman aged 25 to 39 who had recovered from COVID-19. The nucleotide sequence is given as TGCGCCAGCAGCTTGTCCCCGTCTGGGGCCAACGTCCTGACTTTC. This encodes CASSLSPSGANVLTF.